The TCR beta chain under discussion was sequenced for a study of blood T cell repertoires in COVID-19. Whole-study context: Both acute and convalescent COVID-19 samples were obtained from the United States, Italy and Spain. T cells, B-cell-depleted T cells, or PBMCs provided the cDNA or gDNA that served as material.

This CDR3 has 16 amino acids. The V end was cut by 5 bases, the J end by 2 bases, with 16 bases between. The V gene's germline CDR1 is MDHEN and CDR2 SYDVKM. Method: immunoSEQ multiplex PCR; TCRdb's copy keeps in-frame clones and lacks some. In the table there are fewer than 500,000 clones, 87% of which are singletons. Everyone who took part was roughly 18 to 89 years old, and they came from 20 to 25 US areas. The chain is built from TRBV28 and TRBJ1-5, with D possibly matching TRBD1 (6 bases). This TCR came from a woman under 30 with acute COVID-19. Specimen: PBMCs or T cells enriched from blood (not recorded which). CDR3 nucleotide sequence: TGTGCCAGCAGTCAGGGGTTCGGTAGGGGCAATCAGCCCCAGCATTTT. It specifies CASSQGFGRGNQPQHF.